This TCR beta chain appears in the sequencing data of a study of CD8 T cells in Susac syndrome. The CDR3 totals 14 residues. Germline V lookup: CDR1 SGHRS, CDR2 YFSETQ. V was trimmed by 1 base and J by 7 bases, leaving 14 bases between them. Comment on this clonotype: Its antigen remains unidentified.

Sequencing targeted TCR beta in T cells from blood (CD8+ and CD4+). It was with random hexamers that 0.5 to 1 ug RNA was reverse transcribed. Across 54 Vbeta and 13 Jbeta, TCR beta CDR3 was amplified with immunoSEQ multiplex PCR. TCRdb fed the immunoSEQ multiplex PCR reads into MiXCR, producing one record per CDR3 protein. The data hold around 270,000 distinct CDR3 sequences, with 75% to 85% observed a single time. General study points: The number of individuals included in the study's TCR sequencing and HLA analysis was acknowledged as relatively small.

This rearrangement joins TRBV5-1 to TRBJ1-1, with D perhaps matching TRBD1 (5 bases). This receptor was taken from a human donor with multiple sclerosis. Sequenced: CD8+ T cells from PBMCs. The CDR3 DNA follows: TGCGCCAGCAGCTTGAACGTCCAGGACATTGAAGCTTTCTTT. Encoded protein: CASSLNVQDIEAFF.